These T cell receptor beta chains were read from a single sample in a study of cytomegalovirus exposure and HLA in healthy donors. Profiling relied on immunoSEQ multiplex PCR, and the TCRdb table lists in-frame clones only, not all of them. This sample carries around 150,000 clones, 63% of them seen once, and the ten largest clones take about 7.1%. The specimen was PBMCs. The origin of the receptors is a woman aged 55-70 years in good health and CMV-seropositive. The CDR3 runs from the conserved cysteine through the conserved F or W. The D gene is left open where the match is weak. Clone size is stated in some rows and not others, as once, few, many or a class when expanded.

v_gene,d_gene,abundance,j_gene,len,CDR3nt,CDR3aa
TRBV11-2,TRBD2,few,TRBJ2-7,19,TGTGCCAGCAGCTTAGTCCCGGGGGCGAAGCGGGAGGGGGACCACGAGCAGTACTTC,CASSLVPGAKREGDHEQYF
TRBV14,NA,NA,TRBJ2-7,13,TGTGCCAGCAGCCAAACTACCGCCTACGAGCAGTACTTC,CASSQTTAYEQYF
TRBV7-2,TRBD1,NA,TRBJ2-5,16,TGTGCCAGCAGCTTAGGATCAGGGGGCGCCTTAGAGACCCAGTACTTC,CASSLGSGGALETQYF
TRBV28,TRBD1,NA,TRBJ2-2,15,TGTGCCAGCATCCCGACAGGGGTTAACACCGGGGAGCTGTTTTTT,CASIPTGVNTGELFF
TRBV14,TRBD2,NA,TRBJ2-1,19,TGTGCCAGCAGCCAAGATAGAGCGGGGATCTACAGCTCCTACAATGAGCAGTTCTTC,CASSQDRAGIYSSYNEQFF
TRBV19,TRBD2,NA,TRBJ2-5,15,TGTGCCAGTAGTATAGGAGGGAGGGCCGGGGAGACCCAGTACTTC,CASSIGGRAGETQYF
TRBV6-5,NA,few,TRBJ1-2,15,TGTGCCAGCAGTTACTCGGCAGGGGCTAACTATGGCTACACCTTC,CASSYSAGANYGYTF
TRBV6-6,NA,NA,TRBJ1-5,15,TGTGCCAGCAGTTTGGGAGTTAATAGCAATCAGCCCCAGCATTTT,CASSLGVNSNQPQHF
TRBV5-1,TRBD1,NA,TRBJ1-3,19,TGCGCCAGCAGCTTGGAGGGACAGGGGGTATATTACTCTGGGAACACCATATATTTT,CASSLEGQGVYYSGNTIYF
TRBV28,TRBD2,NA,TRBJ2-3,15,TGTGCCAGCAGGGATCGAGCGGGGGTCACAGATACGCAGTATTTT,CASRDRAGVTDTQYF
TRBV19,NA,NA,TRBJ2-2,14,TGTGCCAGTAGTATACAGGGGCGCACCGGGGAGCTGTTTTTT,CASSIQGRTGELFF
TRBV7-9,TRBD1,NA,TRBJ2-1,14,TGTGCCAGCAGCGTCCGACAGGGTCCCAATGAGCAGTTCTTC,CASSVRQGPNEQFF
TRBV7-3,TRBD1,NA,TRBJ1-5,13,TGTGCCACTGCACAGGGGGAAGGGCGGCCCCAGCATTTT,CATAQGEGRPQHF
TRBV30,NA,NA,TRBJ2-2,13,TGTGCCTGGAGTAGGCAGGAAGGCGGGGAGCTGTTTTTT,CAWSRQEGGELFF
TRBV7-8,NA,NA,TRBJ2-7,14,TGTGCCAGCAGCTTAAGTTCAGAGAGGACAGAGCAGTACTTC,CASSLSSERTEQYF
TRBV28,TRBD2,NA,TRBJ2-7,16,TGTGCCAGCAGTTTAGCCGGGACTAGTTATTCTTACGAGCAGTACTTC,CASSLAGTSYSYEQYF
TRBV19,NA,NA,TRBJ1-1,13,TGTGCCAGTAGTACAAGGGGGAACACTGAAGCTTTCTTT,CASSTRGNTEAFF
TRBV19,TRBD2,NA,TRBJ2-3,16,TGTGCCAGTAGTACCCGGACTAGCGGGAGTGTAGATACGCAGTATTTT,CASSTRTSGSVDTQYF
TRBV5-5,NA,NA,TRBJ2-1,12,TGTGCCAGCAGCCTACCCCCGAATGAGCAGTTCTTC,CASSLPPNEQFF
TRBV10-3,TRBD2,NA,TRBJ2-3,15,TGTGCCATCAGCACTAGCGGGAGTAAGGGAAATACGCAGTATTTT,CAISTSGSKGNTQYF
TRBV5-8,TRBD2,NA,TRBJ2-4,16,TGTGCCAGCAGCTGGGAGGGTGTCCCACCAAGAAACATTCAGTACTTC,CASSWEGVPPRNIQYF
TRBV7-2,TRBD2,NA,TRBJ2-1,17,TGTGCCAGCAGTTTCCTTTCAGGAGCGGGAGGACCCAATGAGCAGTTCTTC,CASSFLSGAGGPNEQFF
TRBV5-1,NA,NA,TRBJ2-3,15,TGCGCCAGCAGATTGGAGGGGGCGTCCACAGATACGCAGTATTTT,CASRLEGASTDTQYF
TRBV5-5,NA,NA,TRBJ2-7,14,TGTGCCAGCAGCTTTGCAGCGGAGCTATCTGGACAGTACTTC,CASSFAAELSGQYF
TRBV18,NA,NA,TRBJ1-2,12,TGTGCCAGCTCTGGTGGGAGCTATGGCTACACCTTC,CASSGGSYGYTF
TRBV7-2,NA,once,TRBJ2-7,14,TGTGCCAGCAGCTTACTCAAGGGGTGGTACGAGCAGTACTTC,CASSLLKGWYEQYF
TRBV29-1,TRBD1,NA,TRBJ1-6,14,TGCAGCGTCAAGGACAGGGCGACAGATTCACCCCTCCACTTT,CSVKDRATDSPLHF
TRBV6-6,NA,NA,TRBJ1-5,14,TGTGCCAGCAGTTACTCGACAGGAAGTCAGCCCCAGCATTTT,CASSYSTGSQPQHF
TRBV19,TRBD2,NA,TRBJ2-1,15,TGTGCCAGTAGGGGGGGCGGGAGGGCGCCTAATGAGCAGTTCTTC,CASRGGGRAPNEQFF
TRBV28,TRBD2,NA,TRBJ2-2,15,TGTGCCAGCAGCCCCCTCGGGGGGAGAACCGGGGAGCTGTTTTTT,CASSPLGGRTGELFF
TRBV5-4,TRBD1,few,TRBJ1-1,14,TGTGCCAGCAGCTCAACCAGGGGGGACACTGAAGCTTTCTTT,CASSSTRGDTEAFF
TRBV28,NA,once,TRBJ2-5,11,TGTGCCAGCAGTGAGGAAGAGACCCAGTACTTC,CASSEEETQYF
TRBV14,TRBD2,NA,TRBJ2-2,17,TGTGCCAGCAGCCAAATAGCGGGAGGGCTGAACACCGGGGAGCTGTTTTTT,CASSQIAGGLNTGELFF
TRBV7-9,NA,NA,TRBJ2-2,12,TGTTCCAGCAGCTTACTTACCGGGGAGCTGTTTTTT,CSSSLLTGELFF
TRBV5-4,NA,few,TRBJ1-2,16,TGTGCCAGCAGCTTGCCCAAACAGGGATTCGCCTATGGCTACACCTTC,CASSLPKQGFAYGYTF
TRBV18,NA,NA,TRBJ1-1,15,TGTGCCAGCTCACCGCAAGGAGGGAAACGCACTGAAGCTTTCTTT,CASSPQGGKRTEAFF
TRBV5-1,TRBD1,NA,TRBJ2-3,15,TGCGCCAGCAGCCGCGGGACAGGGGGCGTAGATACGCAGTATTTT,CASSRGTGGVDTQYF
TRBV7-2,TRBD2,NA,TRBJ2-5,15,TGTGCCAGCAGCTTAGGACTAGCGGGAGTAGAGACCCAGTACTTC,CASSLGLAGVETQYF
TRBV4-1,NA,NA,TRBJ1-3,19,TGCGCCAGCAGCCAAACGCAGCCCCGGACTGTAAGCTCTGGAAACACCATATATTTT,CASSQTQPRTVSSGNTIYF
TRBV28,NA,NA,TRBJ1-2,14,TGTGCCAGCAGTTTACCGCGCGCCGCCTATGGCTACACCTTC,CASSLPRAAYGYTF
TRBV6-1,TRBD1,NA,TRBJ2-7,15,TGTGCCAGCAGTGAAGTGGACAGGAGCCCCTACGAGCAGTACTTC,CASSEVDRSPYEQYF
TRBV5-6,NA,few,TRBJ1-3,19,TGTGCCAGCAGCTTGGGTAGAGAGGCCCGACTGATATCTGGAAACACCATATATTTT,CASSLGREARLISGNTIYF
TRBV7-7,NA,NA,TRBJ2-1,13,TGTGCTAGCAGCTCGGGACTCCGCGATGAGCAGTTCTTC,CASSSGLRDEQFF
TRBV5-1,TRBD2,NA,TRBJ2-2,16,TGCGCCAGCAGCTTTATAGCGGGAGGGCCCACCGGGGAGCTGTTTTTT,CASSFIAGGPTGELFF
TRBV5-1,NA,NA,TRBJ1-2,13,TGCGCCAGCAGCTTCGATCCGGTCTTGGGCTACACCTTC,CASSFDPVLGYTF
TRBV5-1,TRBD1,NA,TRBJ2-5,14,TGCGCCAGCAGCTGGACAGGGTACCAAGAGACCCAGTACTTC,CASSWTGYQETQYF
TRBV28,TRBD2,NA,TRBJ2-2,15,TGTGCCAGCAGTCTCCGACTAGCGGGAACCGGGGAGCTGTTTTTT,CASSLRLAGTGELFF
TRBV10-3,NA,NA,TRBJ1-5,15,TGTGCCATCAGTGAGTCGGAAAGAGGAAATCAGCCCCAGCATTTT,CAISESERGNQPQHF
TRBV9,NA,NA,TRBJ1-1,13,TGTGCCAGCAGCGTAGGCGTCGGTACTGAAGCTTTCTTT,CASSVGVGTEAFF
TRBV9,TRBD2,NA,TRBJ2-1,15,TGTGCCAGCAGTGAACTAGCGGGTGGTTACAATGAGCAGTTCTTC,CASSELAGGYNEQFF
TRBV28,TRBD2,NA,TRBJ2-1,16,TGTGCCAGCAGTTTATTTAGCGGGGGGGGAGACAATGAGCAGTTCTTC,CASSLFSGGGDNEQFF
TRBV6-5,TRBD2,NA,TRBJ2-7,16,TGTGCCAGCAGTTACTCGATACTAGCGGGAGCCAACGAGCAGTACTTC,CASSYSILAGANEQYF
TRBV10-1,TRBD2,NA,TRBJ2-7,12,TGCGCCAGCAGTGAGTCGGGGGGGGAGCAGTACTTC,CASSESGGEQYF
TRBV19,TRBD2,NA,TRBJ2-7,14,TGTGCCAGTAGTCAGCGGGACGCTAAGGGGGAGCAGTACTTC,CASSQRDAKGEQYF
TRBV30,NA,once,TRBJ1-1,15,TGTGCCTGGAGTGATTATCGGGGGAGGGACACTGAAGCTTTCTTT,CAWSDYRGRDTEAFF
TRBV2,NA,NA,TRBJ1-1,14,TGTGCCAGCAGGGACGTGGGCAGGGACACTGAAGCTTTCTTT,CASRDVGRDTEAFF
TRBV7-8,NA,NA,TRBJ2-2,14,TGTGCCAGCAGCTTAGCGTCATTTACCGGGGAGCTGTTTTTT,CASSLASFTGELFF
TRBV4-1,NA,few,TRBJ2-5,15,TGCGCCAGCAGCCAAGATCGGGGACTGCAAGAGACCCAGTACTTC,CASSQDRGLQETQYF